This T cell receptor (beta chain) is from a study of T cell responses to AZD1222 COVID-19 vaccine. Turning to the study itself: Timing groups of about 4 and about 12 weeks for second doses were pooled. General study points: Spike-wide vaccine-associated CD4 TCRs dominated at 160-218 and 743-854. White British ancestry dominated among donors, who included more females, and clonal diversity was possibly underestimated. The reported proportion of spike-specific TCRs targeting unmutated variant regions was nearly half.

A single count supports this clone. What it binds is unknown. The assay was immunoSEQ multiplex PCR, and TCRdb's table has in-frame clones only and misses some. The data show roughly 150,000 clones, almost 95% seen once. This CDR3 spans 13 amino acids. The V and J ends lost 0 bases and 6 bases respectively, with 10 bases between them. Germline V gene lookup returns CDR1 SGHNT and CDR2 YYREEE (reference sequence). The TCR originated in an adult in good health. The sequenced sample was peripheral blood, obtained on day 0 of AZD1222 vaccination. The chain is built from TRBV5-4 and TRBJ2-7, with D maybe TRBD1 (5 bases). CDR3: CASSLAGSAEQYF. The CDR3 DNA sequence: TGTGCCAGCAGCTTGGCAGGGTCTGCCGAGCAGTACTTC.